This is a list of T cell receptor beta chains from one sample in a study of CD8 T cells in ankylosing spondylitis. TCRdb reanalysed the 5' RACE reads using MiXCR and keeps one entry per CDR3 protein. The sample yields some 840,000 distinct CDR3 sequences, roughly 10% seen once. The specimen was blood, either unsorted or a sorted T cell fraction (not recorded which). These receptor sequences come from a male donor with ankylosing spondylitis. The conserved cysteine and the conserved F or W are not part of the CDR3 here. Size values are once, few and many counts, or a class for expanded clones, and some rows have none.

size: many
V: TRBV7-2
CDR3: ASSSLVSYEQY

size: NA
V: TRBV7-9
CDR3: ASSSGQRTGELF

size: few
V: TRBV20-1
CDR3: SASTRGLNTEAF

size: few
V: TRBV9
CDR3: ASSVVSQSEKLF

size: NA
V: TRBV20-1
CDR3: SVRSLGQPTDTQY

size: few
V: TRBV28
CDR3: ASSSVGGQGHGYT

size: many
V: TRBV12-3/TRBV12-4
CDR3: ASSPRDREQY

size: NA
V: TRBV5-1
CDR3: ASSLAGTVLSYEQY

size: NA
V: TRBV12-3/TRBV12-4
CDR3: ASSPRGHRAYNSPLH

size: NA
V: TRBV18
CDR3: ASSVWGGYEQY

size: few
V: TRBV29-1
CDR3: SVTSGTETQY

size: few
V: TRBV6-2/TRBV6-3
CDR3: ASSDRLGTQH

size: NA
V: TRBV9
CDR3: ASSTGTSGPETQY

size: many
V: TRBV28
CDR3: ASMTRTGELF

size: many
V: TRBV20-1
CDR3: SARASETNTGELF